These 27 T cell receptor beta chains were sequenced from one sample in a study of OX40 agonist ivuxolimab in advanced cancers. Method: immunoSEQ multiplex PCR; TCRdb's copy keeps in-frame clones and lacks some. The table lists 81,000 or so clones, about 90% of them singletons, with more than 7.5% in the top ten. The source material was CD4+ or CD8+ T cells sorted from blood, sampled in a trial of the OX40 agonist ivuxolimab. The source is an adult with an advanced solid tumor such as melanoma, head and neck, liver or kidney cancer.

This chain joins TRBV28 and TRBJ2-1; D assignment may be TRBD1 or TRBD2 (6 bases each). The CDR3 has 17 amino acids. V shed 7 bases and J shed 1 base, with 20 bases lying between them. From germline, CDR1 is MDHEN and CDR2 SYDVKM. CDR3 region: CASTQGGIRVSYNEQFF. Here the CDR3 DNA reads TGTGCCAGCACCCAAGGGGGGATTCGGGTATCCTACAATGAGCAGTTCTTC. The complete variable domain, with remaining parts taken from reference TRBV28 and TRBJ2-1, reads DVKVTQSSRYLVKRTGEKVFLECVQDMDHENMFWYRQDPGLGLRLIYFSYDVKMKEKGDIPEGYSVSREKKERFSLILESASTNQTSMYLCASTQGGIRVSYNEQFFGPGTRLTVL.

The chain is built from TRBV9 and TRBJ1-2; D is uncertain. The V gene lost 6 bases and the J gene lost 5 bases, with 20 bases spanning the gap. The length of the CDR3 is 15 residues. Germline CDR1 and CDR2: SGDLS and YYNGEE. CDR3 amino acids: CASTKEVAPWYGYTF. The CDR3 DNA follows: TGTGCCAGCACCAAGGAGGTAGCACCGTGGTATGGCTACACCTTC.

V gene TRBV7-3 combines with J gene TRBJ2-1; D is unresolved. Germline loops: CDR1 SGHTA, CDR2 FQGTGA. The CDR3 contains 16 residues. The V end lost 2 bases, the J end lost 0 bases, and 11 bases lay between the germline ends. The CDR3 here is CASSLDWRGSYNEQFF. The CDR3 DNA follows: TGTGCCAGCAGCTTAGATTGGAGAGGCTCCTACAATGAGCAGTTCTTC.

Here the CDR3 reads CASSLVGGAYEQYF. CDR3 in DNA: TGTGCCAGCAGTTTAGTCGGGGGGGCCTACGAGCAGTACTTC. The rearrangement joins TRBV28 to TRBJ2-7; TRBD2 matches 8 bases. Germline V CDR1 and CDR2: MDHEN, SYDVKM. CDR3 length: 14 residues. V lost 2 bases, J lost 2 bases, and 2 bases stayed unmatched.

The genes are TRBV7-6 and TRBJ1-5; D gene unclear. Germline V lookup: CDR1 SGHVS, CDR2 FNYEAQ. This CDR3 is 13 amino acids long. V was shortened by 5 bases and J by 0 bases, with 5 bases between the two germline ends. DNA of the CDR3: TGTGCCAGCAGCCTCAGTAGCAATCAGCCCCAGCATTTT. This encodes CASSLSSNQPQHF.

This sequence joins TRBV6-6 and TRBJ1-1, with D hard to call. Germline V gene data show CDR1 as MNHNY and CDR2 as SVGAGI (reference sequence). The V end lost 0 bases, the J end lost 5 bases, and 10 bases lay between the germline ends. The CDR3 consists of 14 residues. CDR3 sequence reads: CASSYSEGNTEAFF. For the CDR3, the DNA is TGTGCCAGCAGTTACTCGGAGGGAAATACTGAAGCTTTCTTT.

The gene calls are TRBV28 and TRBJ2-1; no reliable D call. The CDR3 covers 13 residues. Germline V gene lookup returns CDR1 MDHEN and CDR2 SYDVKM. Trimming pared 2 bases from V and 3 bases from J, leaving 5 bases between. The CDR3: CASSLGYYNEQFF. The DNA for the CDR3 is TGTGCCAGCAGTTTAGGTTACTACAATGAGCAGTTCTTC. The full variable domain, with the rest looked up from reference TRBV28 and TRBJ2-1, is DVKVTQSSRYLVKRTGEKVFLECVQDMDHENMFWYRQDPGLGLRLIYFSYDVKMKEKGDIPEGYSVSREKKERFSLILESASTNQTSMYLCASSLGYYNEQFFGPGTRLTVL.

The CDR3 DNA is TGCAGCGTTGAACGTGGGGATGGCACAGATACGCAGTATTTT. Its protein is CSVERGDGTDTQYF. The chain has TRBV29-1 and TRBJ2-3, with D unresolved. This CDR3 spans 14 amino acids. CDR1 is SQVTM and CDR2 is ANQGSEA in the germline V gene. Trimming stripped 2 bases from V and 1 base from J, with 10 bases between.

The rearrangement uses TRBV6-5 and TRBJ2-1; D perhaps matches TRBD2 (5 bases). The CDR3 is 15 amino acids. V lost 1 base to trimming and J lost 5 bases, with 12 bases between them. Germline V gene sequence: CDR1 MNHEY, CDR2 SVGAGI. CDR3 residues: CASSYWASTNNEQFF. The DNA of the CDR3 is TGTGCCAGCAGTTACTGGGCTAGCACCAACAATGAGCAGTTCTTC.

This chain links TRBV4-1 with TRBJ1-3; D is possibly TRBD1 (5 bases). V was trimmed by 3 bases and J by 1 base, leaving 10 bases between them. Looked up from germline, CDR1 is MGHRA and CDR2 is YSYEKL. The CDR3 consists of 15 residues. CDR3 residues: CASSQARASGNTIYF. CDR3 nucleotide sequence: TGCGCCAGCAGCCAGGCCAGGGCATCTGGAAACACCATATATTTT.

CDR3 in DNA: TGTGCCACCAGCAGTCACCGGTCGGACTATGGCTACACCTTC. Translation gives CATSSHRSDYGYTF. The V call is TRBV15, the J call TRBJ1-2; D gene unclear. CDR1 LNHNV and CDR2 YYDKDF come from the germline V gene (reference sequence). The CDR3 consists of 14 residues. V was pared by 3 bases and J by 3 bases, with 11 bases between.

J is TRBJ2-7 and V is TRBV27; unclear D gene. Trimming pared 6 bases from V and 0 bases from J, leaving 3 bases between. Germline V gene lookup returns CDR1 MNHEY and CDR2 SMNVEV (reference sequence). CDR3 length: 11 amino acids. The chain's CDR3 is CASRGSYEQYF. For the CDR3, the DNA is TGTGCCAGCAGGGGCTCCTACGAGCAGTACTTC.

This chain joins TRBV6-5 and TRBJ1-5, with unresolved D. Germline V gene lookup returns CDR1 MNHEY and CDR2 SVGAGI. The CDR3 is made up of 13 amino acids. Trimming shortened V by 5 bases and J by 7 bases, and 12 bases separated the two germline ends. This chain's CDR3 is CASSPFEGQPQHF. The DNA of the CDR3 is TGTGCCAGCAGTCCTTTCGAGGGCCAGCCCCAGCATTTT.

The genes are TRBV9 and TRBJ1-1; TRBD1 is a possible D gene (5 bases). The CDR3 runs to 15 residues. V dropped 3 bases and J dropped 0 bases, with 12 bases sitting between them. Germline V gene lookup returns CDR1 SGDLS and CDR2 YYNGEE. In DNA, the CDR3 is TGTGCCAGCAGCGCTACCGGGGGGGTGAACACTGAAGCTTTCTTT. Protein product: CASSATGGVNTEAFF.

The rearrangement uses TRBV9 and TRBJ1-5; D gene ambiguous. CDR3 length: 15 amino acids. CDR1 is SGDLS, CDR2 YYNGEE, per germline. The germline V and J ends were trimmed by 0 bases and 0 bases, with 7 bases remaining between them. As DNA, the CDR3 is TGTGCCAGCAGCGTAGAGGCAGATAGCAATCAGCCCCAGCATTTT. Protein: CASSVEADSNQPQHF.

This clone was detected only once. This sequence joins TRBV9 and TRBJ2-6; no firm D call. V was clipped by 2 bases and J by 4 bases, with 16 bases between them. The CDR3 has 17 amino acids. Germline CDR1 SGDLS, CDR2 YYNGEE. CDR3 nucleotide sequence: TGTGCCAGCAGCGTCGCCCCTACCCGGGCCGGGGCCAACGTCCTGACTTTC. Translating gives CASSVAPTRAGANVLTF.

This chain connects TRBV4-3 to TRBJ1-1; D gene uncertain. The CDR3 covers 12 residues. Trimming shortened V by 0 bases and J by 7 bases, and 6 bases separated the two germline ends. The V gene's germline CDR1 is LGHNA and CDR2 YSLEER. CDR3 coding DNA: TGCGCCAGCAGCCAAGATGGGCATGAAGCTTTCTTT. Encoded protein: CASSQDGHEAFF.

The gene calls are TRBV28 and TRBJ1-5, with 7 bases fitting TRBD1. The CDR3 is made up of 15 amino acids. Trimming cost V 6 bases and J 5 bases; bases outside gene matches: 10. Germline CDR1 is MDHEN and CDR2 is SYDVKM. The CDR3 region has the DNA TGTGCCAGCAGCTACAGGACAGGATTCTATCAGCCCCAGCATTTT. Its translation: CASSYRTGFYQPQHF.

In DNA form, the CDR3 reads TGTGCCAGCAGTTACACCGTGACAGGGAGGGGTGGAAACACCATATATTTT. Its protein product is CASSYTVTGRGGNTIYF. The chain couples TRBV28 to TRBJ1-3, with 7 bases lining up with TRBD1. The germline V gene has CDR1 MDHEN and CDR2 SYDVKM. V shed 4 bases and J 3 bases; nucleotides not matched to a gene: 12. This CDR3 has 17 residues.

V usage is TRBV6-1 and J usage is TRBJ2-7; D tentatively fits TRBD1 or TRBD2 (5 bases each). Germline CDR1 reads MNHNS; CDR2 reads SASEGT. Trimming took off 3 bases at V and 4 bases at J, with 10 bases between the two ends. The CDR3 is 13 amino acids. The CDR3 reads CASSDLGRYEQYV. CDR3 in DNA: TGTGCCAGCAGTGACTTGGGACGATACGAGCAGTACGTC.

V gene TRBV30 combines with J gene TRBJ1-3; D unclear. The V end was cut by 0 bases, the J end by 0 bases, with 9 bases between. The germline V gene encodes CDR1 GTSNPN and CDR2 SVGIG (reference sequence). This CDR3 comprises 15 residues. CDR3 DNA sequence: TGTGCCTGGAGTGTAGGCGGACCCTCTGGAAACACCATATATTTT. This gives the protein CAWSVGGPSGNTIYF.

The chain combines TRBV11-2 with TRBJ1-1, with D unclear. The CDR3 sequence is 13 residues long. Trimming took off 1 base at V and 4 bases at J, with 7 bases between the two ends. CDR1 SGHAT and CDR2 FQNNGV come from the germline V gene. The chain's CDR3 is CASSLGVLTEAFF. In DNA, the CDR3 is TGTGCCAGCAGCTTAGGGGTTCTCACTGAAGCTTTCTTT.

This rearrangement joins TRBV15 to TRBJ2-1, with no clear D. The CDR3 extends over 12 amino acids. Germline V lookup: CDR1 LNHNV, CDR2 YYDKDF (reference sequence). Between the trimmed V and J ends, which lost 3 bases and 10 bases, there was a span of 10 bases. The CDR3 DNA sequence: TGTGCCACCAGCAGTGGAATGGGGGAGCAGTTCTTC. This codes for CATSSGMGEQFF.

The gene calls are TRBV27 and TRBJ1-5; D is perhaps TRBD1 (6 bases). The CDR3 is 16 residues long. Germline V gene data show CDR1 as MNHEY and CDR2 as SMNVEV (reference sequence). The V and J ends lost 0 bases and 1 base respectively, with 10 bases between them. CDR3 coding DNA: TGTGCCAGCAGTTTATCTGTCAGGGGAAGCAATCAGCCCCAGCATTTT. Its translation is CASSLSVRGSNQPQHF.

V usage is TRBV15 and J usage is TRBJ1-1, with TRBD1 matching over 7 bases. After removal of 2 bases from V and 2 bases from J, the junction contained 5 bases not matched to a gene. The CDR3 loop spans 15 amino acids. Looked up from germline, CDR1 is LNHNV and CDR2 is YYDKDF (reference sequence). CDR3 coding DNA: TGTGCCACCAGCAGACCACAGGGGACTAACACTGAAGCTTTCTTT. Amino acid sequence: CATSRPQGTNTEAFF.

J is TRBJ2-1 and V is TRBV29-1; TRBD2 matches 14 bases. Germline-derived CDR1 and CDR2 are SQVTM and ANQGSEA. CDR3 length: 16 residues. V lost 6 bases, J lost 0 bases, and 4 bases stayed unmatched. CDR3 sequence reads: CSVAGTSGSSYNEQFF. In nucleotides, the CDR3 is TGCAGCGTCGCCGGGACTAGCGGGAGCTCCTACAATGAGCAGTTCTTC.

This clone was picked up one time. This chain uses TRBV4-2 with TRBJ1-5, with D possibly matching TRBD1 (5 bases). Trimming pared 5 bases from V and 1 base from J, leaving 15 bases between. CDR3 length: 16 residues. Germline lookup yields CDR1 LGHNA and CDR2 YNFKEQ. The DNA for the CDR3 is TGTGCCAGCAGCGCCCGGCAGGGTGACAGCAATCAGCCCCAGCATTTT. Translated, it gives CASSARQGDSNQPQHF.